The clone carrying this TCR beta chain was observed a single time. Seattle researchers signed up patients amid active infection and tracked them longitudinally. This record comes from a study of blood T cell repertoires in COVID-19. Study overall: Acute and convalescent COVID-19 specimens originated in the United States, Italy and Spain.

Study processing details: Amplification of reference gene primers provided the estimated nucleated cell counts. Method: immunoSEQ multiplex PCR; TCRdb's copy keeps in-frame clones and lacks some. The DNA was the basis for D and trimming; V, J and clone size are from that table. The sample lists fewer than 85,000 clones; about 80% were seen once. Germline CDR1 is LNHDA and CDR2 is SQIVND (reference sequence). V trimming: 11 bases; J trimming: 3 bases; junction bases outside the gene matches: 12. CDR3 size: 17 residues. The chain recombines TRBV19 with TRBJ2-2; 13 bases match TRBD2. Sequenced: peripheral blood. The clonotype was recovered from a man aged 30-40 years with COVID-19, enrolled during active disease. In nucleotides, the CDR3 is TGTGCCGTTGGTAACCCGGGACTAGCGGGATACACCGGGGAGCTGTTTTTT. Amino acids: CAVGNPGLAGYTGELFF.